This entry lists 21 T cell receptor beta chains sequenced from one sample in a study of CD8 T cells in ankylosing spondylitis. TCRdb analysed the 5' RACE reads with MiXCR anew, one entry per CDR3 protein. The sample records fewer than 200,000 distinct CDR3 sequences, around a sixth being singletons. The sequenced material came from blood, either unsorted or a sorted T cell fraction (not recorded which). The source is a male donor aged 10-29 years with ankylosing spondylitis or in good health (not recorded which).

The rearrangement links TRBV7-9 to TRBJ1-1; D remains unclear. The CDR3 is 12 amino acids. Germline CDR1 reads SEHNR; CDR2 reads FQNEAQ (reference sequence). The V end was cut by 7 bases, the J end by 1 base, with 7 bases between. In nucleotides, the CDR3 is TGTGCCAGCACCCGAGGGAACACTGAAGCTTTCTTT. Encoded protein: CASTRGNTEAFF.

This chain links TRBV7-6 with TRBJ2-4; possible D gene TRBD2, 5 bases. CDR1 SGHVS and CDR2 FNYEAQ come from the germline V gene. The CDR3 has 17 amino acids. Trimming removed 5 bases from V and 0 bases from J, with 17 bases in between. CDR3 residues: CASSQYTSQIAKNIQYF. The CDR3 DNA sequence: TGTGCCAGCAGCCAATATACTAGTCAAATAGCCAAAAACATTCAGTACTTC.

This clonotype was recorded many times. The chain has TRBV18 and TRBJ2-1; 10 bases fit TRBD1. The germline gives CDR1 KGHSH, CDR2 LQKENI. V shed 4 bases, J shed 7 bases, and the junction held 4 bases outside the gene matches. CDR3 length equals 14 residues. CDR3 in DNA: TGTGCCAGCTCACGCCGGGACAGGGGAAATGAGCAGTTCTTC. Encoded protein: CASSRRDRGNEQFF.

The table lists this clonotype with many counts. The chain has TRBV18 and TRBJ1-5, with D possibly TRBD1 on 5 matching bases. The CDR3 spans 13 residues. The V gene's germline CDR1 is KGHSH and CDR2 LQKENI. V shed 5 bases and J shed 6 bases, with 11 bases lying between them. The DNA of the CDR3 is TGTGCCAGCTCAACCGACAGCGGTCAGCCCCAGCATTTT. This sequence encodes CASSTDSGQPQHF.

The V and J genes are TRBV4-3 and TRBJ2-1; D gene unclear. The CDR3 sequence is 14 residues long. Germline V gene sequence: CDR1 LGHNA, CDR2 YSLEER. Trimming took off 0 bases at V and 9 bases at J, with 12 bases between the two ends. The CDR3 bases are TGCGCCAGCAGCCAAGATCAAGCGCTCGGTGAGCAGTTCTTC. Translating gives CASSQDQALGEQFF.

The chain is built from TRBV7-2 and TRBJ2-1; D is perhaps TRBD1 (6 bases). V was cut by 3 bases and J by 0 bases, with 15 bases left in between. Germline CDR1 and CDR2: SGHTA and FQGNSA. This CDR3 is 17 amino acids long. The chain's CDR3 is CASSLERGGTSYNEQFF. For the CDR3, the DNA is TGTGCCAGCAGCTTGGAGCGAGGGGGAACCTCCTACAATGAGCAGTTCTTC.

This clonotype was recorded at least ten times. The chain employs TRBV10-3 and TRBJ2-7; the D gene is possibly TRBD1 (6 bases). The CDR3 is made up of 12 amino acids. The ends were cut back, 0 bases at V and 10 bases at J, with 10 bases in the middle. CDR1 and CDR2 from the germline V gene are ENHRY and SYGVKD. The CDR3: CAISESGTRQYV. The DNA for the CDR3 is TGTGCCATCAGTGAGTCGGGGACAAGACAGTACGTC.

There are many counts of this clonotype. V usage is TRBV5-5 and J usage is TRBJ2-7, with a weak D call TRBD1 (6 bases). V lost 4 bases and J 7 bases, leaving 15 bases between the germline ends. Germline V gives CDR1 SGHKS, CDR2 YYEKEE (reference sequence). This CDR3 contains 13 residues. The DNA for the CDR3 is TGTGCCAGCAGCACATTGGGGGCGCGGGAGCAGTACGTC. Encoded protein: CASSTLGAREQYV.

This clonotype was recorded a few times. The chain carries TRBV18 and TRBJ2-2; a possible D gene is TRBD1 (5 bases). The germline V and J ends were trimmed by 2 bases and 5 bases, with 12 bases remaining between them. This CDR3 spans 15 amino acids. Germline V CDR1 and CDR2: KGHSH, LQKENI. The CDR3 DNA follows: TGTGCCAGCTCACCAGCAGACTCAGGGACCGGGGAGCTGTTTTTT. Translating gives CASSPADSGTGELFF.

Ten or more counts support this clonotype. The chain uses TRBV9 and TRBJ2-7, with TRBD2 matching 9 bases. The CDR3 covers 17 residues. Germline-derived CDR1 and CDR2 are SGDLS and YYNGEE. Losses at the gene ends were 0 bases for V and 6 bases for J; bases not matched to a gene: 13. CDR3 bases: TGTGCCAGCAGCGTAGAACCCGGGCTAGCGGGATCACTCGAGCAGTACTTC. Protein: CASSVEPGLAGSLEQYF.

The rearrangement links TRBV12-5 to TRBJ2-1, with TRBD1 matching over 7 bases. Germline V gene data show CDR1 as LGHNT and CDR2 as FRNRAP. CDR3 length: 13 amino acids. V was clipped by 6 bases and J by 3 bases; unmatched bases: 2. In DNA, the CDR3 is TGTGCTAGTGGGGGACAGCACTACAATGAGCAGTTCTTC. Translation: CASGGQHYNEQFF. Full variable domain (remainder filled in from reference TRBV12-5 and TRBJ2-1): DARVTQTPRHKVTEMGQEVTMRCQPILGHNTVFWYRQTMMQGLELLAYFRNRAPLDDSGMPKDRFSAEMPDATLATLKIQPSEPRDSAVYFCASGGQHYNEQFFGPGTRLTVL.

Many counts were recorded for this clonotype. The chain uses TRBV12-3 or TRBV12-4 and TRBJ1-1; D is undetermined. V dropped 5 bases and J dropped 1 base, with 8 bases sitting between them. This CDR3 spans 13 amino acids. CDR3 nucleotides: TGTGCCAGCAGTAACAAACCGAACACTGAAGCTTTCTTT. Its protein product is CASSNKPNTEAFF.

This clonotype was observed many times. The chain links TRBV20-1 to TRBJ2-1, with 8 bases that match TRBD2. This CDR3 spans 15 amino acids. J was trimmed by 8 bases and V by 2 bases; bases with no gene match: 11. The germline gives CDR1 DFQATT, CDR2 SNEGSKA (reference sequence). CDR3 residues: CSARPPGTSFYEQFF. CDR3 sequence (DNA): TGCAGTGCTAGACCCCCGGGGACTAGTTTCTATGAGCAGTTCTTC.

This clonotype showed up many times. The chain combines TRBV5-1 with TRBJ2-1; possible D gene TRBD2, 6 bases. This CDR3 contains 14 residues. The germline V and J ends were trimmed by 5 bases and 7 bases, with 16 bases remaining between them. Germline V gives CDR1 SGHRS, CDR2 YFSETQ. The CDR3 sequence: CASSPRGQSNEQFF. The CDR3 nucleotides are TGCGCCAGCAGTCCGCGGGGCCAGTCTAATGAGCAGTTCTTC.

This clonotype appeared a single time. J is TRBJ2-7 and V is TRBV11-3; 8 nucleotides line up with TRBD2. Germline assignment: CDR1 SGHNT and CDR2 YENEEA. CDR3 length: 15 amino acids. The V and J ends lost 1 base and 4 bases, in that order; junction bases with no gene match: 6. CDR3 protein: CASSLVAGPFYEQYF. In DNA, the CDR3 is TGTGCCAGCAGCTTAGTAGCGGGGCCGTTTTACGAGCAGTACTTC.

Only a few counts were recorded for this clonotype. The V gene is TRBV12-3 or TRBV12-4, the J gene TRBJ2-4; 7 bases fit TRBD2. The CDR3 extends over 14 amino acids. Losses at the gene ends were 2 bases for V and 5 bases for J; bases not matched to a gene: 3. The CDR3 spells CASSLPSGENIQYF. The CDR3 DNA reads TGTGCCAGCAGTTTACCTAGCGGAGAAAACATTCAGTACTTC.

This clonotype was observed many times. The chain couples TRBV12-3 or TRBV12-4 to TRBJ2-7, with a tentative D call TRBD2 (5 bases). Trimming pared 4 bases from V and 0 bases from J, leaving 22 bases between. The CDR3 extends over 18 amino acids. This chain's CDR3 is CASSSQDLRARSSYEQYV. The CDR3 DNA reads TGTGCCAGCAGTTCCCAGGACTTGAGGGCCAGGAGCTCCTACGAGCAGTACGTC.

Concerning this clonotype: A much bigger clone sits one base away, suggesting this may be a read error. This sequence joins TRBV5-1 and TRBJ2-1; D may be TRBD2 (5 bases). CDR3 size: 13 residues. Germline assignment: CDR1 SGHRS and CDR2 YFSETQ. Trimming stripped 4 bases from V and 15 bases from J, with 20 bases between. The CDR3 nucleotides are TGCGCCAGCAGCCCGAGGCCAGCGGAGACCCTGTTCTTC. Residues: CASSPRPAETLFF.

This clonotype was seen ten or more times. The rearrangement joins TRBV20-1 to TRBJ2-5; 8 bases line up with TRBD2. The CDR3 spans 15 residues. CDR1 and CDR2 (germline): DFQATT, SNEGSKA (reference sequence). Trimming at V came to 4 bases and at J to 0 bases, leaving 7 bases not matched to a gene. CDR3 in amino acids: CSAIDGRGYQETQYF. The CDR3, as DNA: TGCAGTGCTATCGACGGGAGGGGCTACCAAGAGACCCAGTACTTC.

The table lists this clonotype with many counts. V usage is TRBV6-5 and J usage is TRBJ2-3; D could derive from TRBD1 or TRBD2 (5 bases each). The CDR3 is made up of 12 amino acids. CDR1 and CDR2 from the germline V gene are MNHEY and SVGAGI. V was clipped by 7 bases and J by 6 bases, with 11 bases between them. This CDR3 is CASMGESDTQYF. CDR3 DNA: TGTGCCAGCATGGGGGAAAGTGATACGCAGTATTTT.

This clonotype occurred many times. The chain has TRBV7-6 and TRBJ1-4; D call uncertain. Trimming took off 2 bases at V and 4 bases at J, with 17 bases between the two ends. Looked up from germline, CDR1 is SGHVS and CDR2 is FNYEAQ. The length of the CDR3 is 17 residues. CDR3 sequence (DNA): TGTGCCAGCAGCTTAATCCCTGCGGGAGTACTTAATGAAAAACTGTTTTTT. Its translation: CASSLIPAGVLNEKLFF.